What follows are 10 T cell receptor beta chains derived from one specimen sequenced in a study of T cells in narcolepsy. Only in-frame clones appear in the TCRdb table, and some are missing; sequencing was by immunoSEQ multiplex PCR. The sample has fewer than 35,000 clones; roughly 77% are singletons. The sample taken for sequencing was CD45RA- memory CD4+ T cells from PBMCs. The receptors derive from a human donor with narcolepsy.

This chain uses TRBV5-6 with TRBJ2-3; D is uncertain. Germline values: CDR1 SGHDT, CDR2 YYEEEE. V was shortened by 6 bases and J by 5 bases, with 7 bases between the two germline ends. This CDR3 region has 11 residues. CDR3: CASTTVDTQYF. In nucleotides, the CDR3 is TGTGCCAGCACGACTGTAGATACGCAGTATTTT.

The chain links TRBV30 to TRBJ2-2, with D maybe TRBD1 (6 bases). The CDR3 extends over 14 amino acids. V gave up 7 bases and J gave up 0 bases, with 12 bases separating them. In germline, CDR1 is GTSNPN, CDR2 SVGIG (reference sequence). The CDR3 is CASRTAANTGELFF. Written as DNA, the CDR3 is TGTGCCTCGAGGACAGCCGCGAACACCGGGGAGCTGTTTTTT.

The rearrangement links TRBV29-1 to TRBJ2-2; D uncertain. Germline V gene data show CDR1 as SQVTM and CDR2 as ANQGSEA. The CDR3 length is 17 residues. With 4 bases removed from V and 6 bases from J, the gap between germline ends came to 24 bases. The CDR3 reads CSVGLSRGARGAGELFF. The CDR3 nucleotides read TGCAGCGTTGGATTGTCTAGAGGTGCTCGTGGGGCCGGGGAGCTGTTTTTT.

The V gene is TRBV6-5, the J gene TRBJ2-3; 14 nucleotides align to TRBD2. Germline CDR1 and CDR2: MNHEY and SVGAGI. The CDR3 has 14 residues. V lost 6 bases and J lost 8; bases outside the gene matches: 4. CDR3 DNA sequence: TGTGCCAGCAGGCGGACTAGCGGGAGGCTTACGCAGTATTTT. Protein sequence: CASRRTSGRLTQYF.

V gene TRBV4-1 combines with J gene TRBJ1-2; the match to TRBD1 covers 8 bases. CDR3 length: 13 residues. Looked up from germline, CDR1 is MGHRA and CDR2 is YSYEKL. The trim removed 8 bases at V and 3 bases at J, leaving 5 bases unmatched. DNA for the CDR3: TGCGCCAGCGGAGGACAGGGTCACTATGGCTACACCTTC. Protein: CASGGQGHYGYTF.

This clone has just one count. The genes are TRBV2 and TRBJ2-7; no clear D. With 2 bases removed from V and 3 bases from J, the gap between germline ends came to 11 bases. This CDR3 spans 14 amino acids. Per germline, CDR1 SNHLY and CDR2 FYNNEI. The CDR3 is CASSEIDKFYEQYF. In DNA form, the CDR3 reads TGTGCCAGCAGTGAAATCGACAAATTCTACGAGCAGTACTTC.

This chain links TRBV6-5 with TRBJ2-1; D is unclear. Between the trimmed V and J ends, which lost 2 bases and 6 bases, there was a span of 14 bases. Germline V gene lookup returns CDR1 MNHEY and CDR2 SVGAGI. The CDR3 extends over 15 amino acids. In DNA form, the CDR3 reads TGTGCCAGCAGTTACGCGGCCGGCCTTACCAATGAGCAGTTCTTC. It codes for CASSYAAGLTNEQFF.

The chain employs TRBV6-5 and TRBJ2-3; TRBD2 agrees at 11 bases. The germline V gene has CDR1 MNHEY and CDR2 SVGAGI. The CDR3 contains 15 residues. V was pared by 5 bases and J by 5 bases, with 6 bases of the junction left unmatched. The CDR3 loop is CASSPTSGSLDTQYF. Here the CDR3 DNA reads TGTGCCAGCAGTCCCACTAGCGGGAGCTTAGATACGCAGTATTTT.

This clone has just one count. The chain's CDR3 is CASSLSETPTFYGYTF. DNA of the CDR3: TGCGCCAGCAGCTTGTCTGAGACCCCGACATTCTATGGCTACACCTTC. The chain carries TRBV5-1 and TRBJ1-2; unclear D gene. Trimming cost V 1 base and J 4 bases, with 17 bases left between them. The CDR3 covers 16 residues. CDR1 and CDR2 (germline): SGHRS, YFSETQ.

This clone has a single count. The rearrangement links TRBV6-6 to TRBJ2-7; 8 bases agree with TRBD1. J gave up 4 bases and V 2 bases, and 7 bases lay outside the gene matches. Looked up from germline, CDR1 is MNHNY and CDR2 is SVGAGI (reference sequence). The length of the CDR3 is 15 residues. The CDR3 bases are TGTGCCAGCAGTTACAGTAGTAACAGGGGGTACGAGCAGTACTTC. It translates to CASSYSSNRGYEQYF.